Here is one TCR beta chain with its context. Its antigen is not known. These data come from a study of T cells expressing NK-cell markers. On the study more broadly: Sequencing covered eight donors, seven HCMV-seropositive and one seronegative.

The TCR beta cDNA came from 5'RACE template switching with UMIs. Using the 5' RACE reads, TCRdb records one entry per CDR3 protein without DNA. Its table records about 140,000 distinct CDR3 sequences. Germline V lookup: CDR1 SGHVS, CDR2 FQNEAQ. CDR3 length: 19 residues. Whole-study results and caveats: In a handful of donors, these clonotypes also led the CD3+CD56-NKG2C+ fraction. HCMV specificity was not established for the expanded NKG2C+ T cell clones.

The chain is built from TRBV7-8 and TRBJ2-1. This receptor was obtained from a man aged 18 to 29 in good health. Specimen: blood T cells: a sorted CD56 or NKG2C T cell subset, CD4+ or CD8+ T cells, or bulk PBMC T cells (not recorded which). The CDR3 protein is CASSLGISFLDGSYNEQFF.